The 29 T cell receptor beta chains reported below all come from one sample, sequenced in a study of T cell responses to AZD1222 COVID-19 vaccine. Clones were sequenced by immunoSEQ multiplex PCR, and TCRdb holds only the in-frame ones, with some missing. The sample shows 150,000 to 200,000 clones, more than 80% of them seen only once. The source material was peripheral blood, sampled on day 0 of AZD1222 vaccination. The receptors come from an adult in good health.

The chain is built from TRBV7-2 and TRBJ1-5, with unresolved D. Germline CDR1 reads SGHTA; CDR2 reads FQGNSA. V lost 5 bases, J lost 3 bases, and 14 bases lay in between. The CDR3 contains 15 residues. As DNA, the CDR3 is TGTGCCAGCAGCCCAGAGCCGGGAGACAATCAGCCCCAGCATTTT. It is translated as CASSPEPGDNQPQHF.

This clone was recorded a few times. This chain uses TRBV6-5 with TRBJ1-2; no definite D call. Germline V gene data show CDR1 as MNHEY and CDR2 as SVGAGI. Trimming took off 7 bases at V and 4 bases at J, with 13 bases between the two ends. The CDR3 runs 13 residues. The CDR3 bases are TGTGCCAGCAACATGGAACCTCGCTATGGCTACACCTTC. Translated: CASNMEPRYGYTF.

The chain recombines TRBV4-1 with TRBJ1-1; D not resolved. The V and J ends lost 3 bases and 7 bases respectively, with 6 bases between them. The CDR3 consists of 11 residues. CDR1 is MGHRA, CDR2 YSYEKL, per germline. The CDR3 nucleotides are TGCGCCAGCAGCCAGAGTTTTGAAGCTTTCTTT. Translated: CASSQSFEAFF.

CDR3 sequence (DNA): TGTGCCAGCAGAGACGACAGGGGGTACGGAAAACTGTTTTTT. Its protein is CASRDDRGYGKLFF. V and J are TRBV11-2 and TRBJ1-4; 9 bases map to TRBD1. The length of the CDR3 is 14 residues. Germline CDR1 SGHAT, CDR2 FQNNGV. After removal of 6 bases from V and 10 bases from J, the junction contained 9 bases not matched to a gene.

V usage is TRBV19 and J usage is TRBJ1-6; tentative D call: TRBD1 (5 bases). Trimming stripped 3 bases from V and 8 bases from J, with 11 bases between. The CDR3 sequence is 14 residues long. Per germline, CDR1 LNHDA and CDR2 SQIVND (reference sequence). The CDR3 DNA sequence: TGTGCCAGTAGTATTTTGACAGTCTATTCACCCCTCCACTTT. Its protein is CASSILTVYSPLHF. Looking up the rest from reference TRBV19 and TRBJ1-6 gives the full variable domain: DGGITQSPKYLFRKEGQNVTLSCEQNLNHDAMYWYRQDPGQGLRLIYYSQIVNDFQKGDIAEGYSVSREKKESFPLTVTSAQKNPTAFYLCASSILTVYSPLHFGNGTRLTVT.

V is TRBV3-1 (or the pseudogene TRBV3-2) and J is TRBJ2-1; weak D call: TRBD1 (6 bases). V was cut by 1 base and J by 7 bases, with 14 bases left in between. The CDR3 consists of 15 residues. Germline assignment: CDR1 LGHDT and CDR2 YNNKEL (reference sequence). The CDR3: CASSQVGGSRNEQFF. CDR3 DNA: TGTGCCAGCAGCCAAGTAGGGGGTAGTAGGAATGAGCAGTTCTTC.

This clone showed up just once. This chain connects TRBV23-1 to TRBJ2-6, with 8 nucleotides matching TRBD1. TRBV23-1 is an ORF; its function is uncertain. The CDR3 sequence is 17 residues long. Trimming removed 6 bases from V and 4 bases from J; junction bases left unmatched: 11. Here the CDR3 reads CASRVTGVFSGANVLTF. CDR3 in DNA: TGCGCCAGCAGGGTGACAGGGGTCTTTTCCGGGGCCAACGTCCTGACTTTC.

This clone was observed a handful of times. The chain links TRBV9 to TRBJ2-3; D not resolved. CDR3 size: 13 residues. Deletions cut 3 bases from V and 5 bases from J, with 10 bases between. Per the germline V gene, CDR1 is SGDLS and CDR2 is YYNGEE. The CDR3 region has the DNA TGTGCCAGCAGCGAAGGTCCGGGAGATACGCAGTATTTT. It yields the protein CASSEGPGDTQYF.

CDR3 protein: CASRKPGLGYEQYF. CDR3 DNA sequence: TGTGCCAGCCGAAAGCCGGGACTAGGCTACGAGCAGTACTTC. The chain is built from TRBV27 and TRBJ2-7, with 8 bases fitting TRBD2. V dropped 8 bases and J dropped 3; count of bases not matched to a gene: 9. The CDR3 consists of 14 residues. Germline lookup yields CDR1 MNHEY and CDR2 SMNVEV (reference sequence).

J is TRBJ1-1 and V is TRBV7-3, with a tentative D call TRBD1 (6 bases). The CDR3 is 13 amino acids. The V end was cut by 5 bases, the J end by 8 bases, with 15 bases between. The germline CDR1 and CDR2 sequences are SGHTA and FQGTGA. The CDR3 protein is CASSPQWDKEAFF. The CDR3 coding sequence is TGTGCCAGCAGCCCCCAGTGGGACAAGGAAGCTTTCTTT.

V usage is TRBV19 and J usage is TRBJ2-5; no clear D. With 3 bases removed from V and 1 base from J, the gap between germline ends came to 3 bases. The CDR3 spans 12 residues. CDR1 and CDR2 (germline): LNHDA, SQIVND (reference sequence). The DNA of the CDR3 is TGTGCCAGTAGTATTAGCCAAGAGACCCAGTACTTC. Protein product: CASSISQETQYF.

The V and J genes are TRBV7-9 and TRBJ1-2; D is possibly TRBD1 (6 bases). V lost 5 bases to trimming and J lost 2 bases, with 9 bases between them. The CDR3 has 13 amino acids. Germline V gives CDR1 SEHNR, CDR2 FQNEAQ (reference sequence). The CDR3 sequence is CASSQGQNYGYTF. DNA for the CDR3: TGTGCCAGCAGCCAAGGACAGAACTATGGCTACACCTTC.

The CDR3 DNA reads as TGCGCCAGCAGCTTGGTAAAGGACAGCGGGGATCCTCTGTATGGAAACACCATATATTTT. This encodes CASSLVKDSGDPLYGNTIYF. This sequence joins TRBV5-1 and TRBJ1-3, with a possible D match to TRBD1 (6 bases). V lost 0 bases to trimming and J lost 3 bases, with 25 bases between them. Germline CDR1 is SGHRS and CDR2 is YFSETQ. The CDR3 is 20 residues long.

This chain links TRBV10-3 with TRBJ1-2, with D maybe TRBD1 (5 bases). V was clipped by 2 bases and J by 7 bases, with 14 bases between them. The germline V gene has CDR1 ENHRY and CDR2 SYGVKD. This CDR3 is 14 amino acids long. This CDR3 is CAISEGQGKGGYTF. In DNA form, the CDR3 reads TGTGCCATCAGTGAGGGTCAGGGAAAAGGTGGCTACACCTTC.

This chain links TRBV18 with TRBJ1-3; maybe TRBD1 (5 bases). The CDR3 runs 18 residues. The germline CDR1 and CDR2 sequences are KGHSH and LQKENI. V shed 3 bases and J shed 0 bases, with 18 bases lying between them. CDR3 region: CASSPLSIGGRSGNTIYF. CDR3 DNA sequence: TGTGCCAGCTCACCTTTGAGTATTGGGGGACGCTCTGGAAACACCATATATTTT.

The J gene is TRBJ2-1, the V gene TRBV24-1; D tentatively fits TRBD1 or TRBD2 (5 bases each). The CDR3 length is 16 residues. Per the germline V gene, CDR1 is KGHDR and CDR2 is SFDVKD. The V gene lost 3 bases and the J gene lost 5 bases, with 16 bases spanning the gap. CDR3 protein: CATSDHPLLGDNEQFF. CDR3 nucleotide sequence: TGTGCCACCAGTGATCATCCCCTTCTGGGGGACAATGAGCAGTTCTTC.

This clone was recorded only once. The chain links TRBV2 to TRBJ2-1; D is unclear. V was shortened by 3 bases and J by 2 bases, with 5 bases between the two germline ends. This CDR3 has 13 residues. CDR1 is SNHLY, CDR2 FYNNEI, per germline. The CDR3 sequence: CASSDRTYNEQFF. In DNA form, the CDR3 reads TGTGCCAGCAGTGACCGGACCTACAATGAGCAGTTCTTC.

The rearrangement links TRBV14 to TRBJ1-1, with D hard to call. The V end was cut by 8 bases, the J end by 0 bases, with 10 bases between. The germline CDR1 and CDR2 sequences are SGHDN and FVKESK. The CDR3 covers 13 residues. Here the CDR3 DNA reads TGTGCCAGCTCGAGAAACATGAACACTGAAGCTTTCTTT. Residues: CASSRNMNTEAFF.

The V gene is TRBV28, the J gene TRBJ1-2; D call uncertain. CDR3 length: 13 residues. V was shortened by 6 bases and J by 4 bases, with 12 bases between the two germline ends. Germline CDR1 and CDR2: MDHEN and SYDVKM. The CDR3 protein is CASSRGRSYGYTF. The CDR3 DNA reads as TGTGCCAGCAGCAGAGGTAGAAGCTATGGCTACACCTTC.

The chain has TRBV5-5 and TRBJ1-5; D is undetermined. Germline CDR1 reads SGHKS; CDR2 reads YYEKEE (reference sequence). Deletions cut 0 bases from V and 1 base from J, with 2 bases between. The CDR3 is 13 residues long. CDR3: CASSLASNQPQHF. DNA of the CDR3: TGTGCCAGCAGCTTGGCAAGCAATCAGCCCCAGCATTTT.

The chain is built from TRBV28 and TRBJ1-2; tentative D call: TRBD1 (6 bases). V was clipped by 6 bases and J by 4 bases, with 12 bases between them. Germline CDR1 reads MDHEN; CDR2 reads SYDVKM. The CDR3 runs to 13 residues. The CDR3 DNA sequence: TGTGCCAGCAGGCCCGGGACACGCTATGGCTACACCTTC. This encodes CASRPGTRYGYTF.

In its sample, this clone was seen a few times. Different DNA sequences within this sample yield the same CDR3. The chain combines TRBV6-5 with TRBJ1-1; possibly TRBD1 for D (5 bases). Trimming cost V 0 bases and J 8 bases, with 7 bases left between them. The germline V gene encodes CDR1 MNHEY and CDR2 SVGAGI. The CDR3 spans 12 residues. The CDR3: CASSYSGGEAFF. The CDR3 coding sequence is TGTGCCAGCAGTTACTCTGGGGGGGAAGCTTTCTTT.

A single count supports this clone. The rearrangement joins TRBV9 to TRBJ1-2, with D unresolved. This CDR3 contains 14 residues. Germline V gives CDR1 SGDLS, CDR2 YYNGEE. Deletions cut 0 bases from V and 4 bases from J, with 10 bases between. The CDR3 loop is CASSVATDPYGYTF. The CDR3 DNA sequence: TGTGCCAGCAGCGTAGCTACAGACCCCTATGGCTACACCTTC.

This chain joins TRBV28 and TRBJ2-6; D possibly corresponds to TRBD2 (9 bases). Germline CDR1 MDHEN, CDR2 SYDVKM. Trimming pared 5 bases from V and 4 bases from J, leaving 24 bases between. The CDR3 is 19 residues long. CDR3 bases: TGTGCCAGCAGTGCCCCAGGGGGCGGGAGGGCCTCGGGGGCCAACGTCCTGACTTTC. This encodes CASSAPGGGRASGANVLTF.

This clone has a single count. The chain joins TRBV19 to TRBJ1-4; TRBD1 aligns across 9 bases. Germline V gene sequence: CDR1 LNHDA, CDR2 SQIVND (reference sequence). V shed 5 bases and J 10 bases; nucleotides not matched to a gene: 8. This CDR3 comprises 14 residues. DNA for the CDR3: TGTGCCAGTAGTCCGCGGGACAGGGATGGAAAACTGTTTTTT. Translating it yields CASSPRDRDGKLFF.

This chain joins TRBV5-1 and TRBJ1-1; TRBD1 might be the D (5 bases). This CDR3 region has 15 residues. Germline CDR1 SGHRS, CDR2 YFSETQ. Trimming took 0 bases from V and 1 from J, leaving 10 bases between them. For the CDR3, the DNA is TGCGCCAGCAGCTTGGATCTGGGGGGGAACACTGAAGCTTTCTTT. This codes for CASSLDLGGNTEAFF. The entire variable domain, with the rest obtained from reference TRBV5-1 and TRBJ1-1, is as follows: KAGVTQTPRYLIKTRGQQVTLSCSPISGHRSVSWYQQTPGQGLQFLFEYFSETQRNKGNFPGRFSGRQFSNSRSEMNVSTLELGDSALYLCASSLDLGGNTEAFFGQGTRLTVV.

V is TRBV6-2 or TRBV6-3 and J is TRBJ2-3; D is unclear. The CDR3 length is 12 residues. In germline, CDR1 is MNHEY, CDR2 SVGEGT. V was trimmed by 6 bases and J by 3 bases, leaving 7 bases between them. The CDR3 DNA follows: TGTGCCAGCAGCCGCCAAACAGATACGCAGTATTTT. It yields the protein CASSRQTDTQYF.

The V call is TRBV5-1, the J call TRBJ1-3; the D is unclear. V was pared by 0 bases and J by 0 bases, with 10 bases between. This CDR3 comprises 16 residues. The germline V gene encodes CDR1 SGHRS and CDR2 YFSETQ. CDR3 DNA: TGCGCCAGCAGCTTGGCTCAGGCGAGCTCTGGAAACACCATATATTTT. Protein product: CASSLAQASSGNTIYF.

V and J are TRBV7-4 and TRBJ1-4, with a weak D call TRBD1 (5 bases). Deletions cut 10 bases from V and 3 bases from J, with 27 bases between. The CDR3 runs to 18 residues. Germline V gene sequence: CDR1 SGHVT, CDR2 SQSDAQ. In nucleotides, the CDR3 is TGTGCCACATCGGGGCAGTTCAGAGGCGCAGCGGCTAATGAAAAACTGTTTTTT. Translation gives CATSGQFRGAAANEKLFF.